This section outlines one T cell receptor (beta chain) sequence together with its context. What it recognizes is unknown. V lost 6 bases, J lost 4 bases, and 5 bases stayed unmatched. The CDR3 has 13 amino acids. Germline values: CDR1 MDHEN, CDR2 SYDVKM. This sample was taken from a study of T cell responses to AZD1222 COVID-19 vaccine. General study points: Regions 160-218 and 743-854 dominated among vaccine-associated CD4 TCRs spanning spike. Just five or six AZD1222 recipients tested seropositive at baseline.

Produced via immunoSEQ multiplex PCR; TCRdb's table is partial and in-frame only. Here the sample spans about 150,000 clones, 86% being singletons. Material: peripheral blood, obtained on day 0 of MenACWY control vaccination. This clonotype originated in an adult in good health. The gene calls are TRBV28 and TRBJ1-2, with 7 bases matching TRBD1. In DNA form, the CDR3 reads TGTGCCAGCAGCTCGGGACAGCCCTATGGCTACACCTTC. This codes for CASSSGQPYGYTF.